This T cell receptor beta chain was identified in a study of early T cells in non-severe SARS-CoV-2 infection (dated by TCRdb to about 2021). For the study in its entirety: TCR sequencing used bulk RNA from unsorted whole blood, so alpha and beta chains could not be paired. Study-level results and caveats: VDJdb matching was skewed toward anti-spike CD8 responses and likely underestimated virus-specific expansions by missing private and CD4 specificities.

V is shortened by 6 bases, J by 3 bases, and the region joining them spans 14 bases. CDR1 SNHLY and CDR2 FYNNEI were looked up in the germline V gene. The CDR3 goes from the cysteine to the phenylalanine over 14 residues. Here the CDR3 DNA is all that survives: 42 bases in frame from base 1. This clonotype was counted at least ten times. The antigen it recognizes is unknown. Qualities for individual bases were not recorded, and no much larger clone is one base off. Set within a cohort of healthcare workers in London, UK, this nested case-control study involved weekly PCR testing of nasopharyngeal swabs along with blood sampling. Healthcare workers were recruited during the week of the UK lockdown, between 23 and 31 March 2020, and followed weekly for up to about 15 weeks. The method behind the library was 5' RACE. Sequencer: NextSeq 500. Unique molecular identifiers were attached to individual cDNA molecules in the TCR library protocol so that sequencing error and PCR bias could be corrected. TCR alpha and beta chains were both sequenced, and the abundances of alpha and beta sequences in each sample were closely correlated with each other. The study's processing was this. Decombinator V4 was used to annotate TCR sequences for V gene, J gene and CDR3. Expanded TCRs were defined as changing significantly between any two time points under a Poisson model with p below 0.0001. TCR abundances were normalised to the total number of TCRs sequenced per sample and expressed as counts per million. MAIT TCRs were defined by TRAV1-2 paired with TRAJ12, TRAJ20 or TRAJ33, and iNKT TCRs by TRAV10 paired with TRAJ18. A search of VDJdb, accessed on 1 November 2021, was run for TCRs annotated to CMV, EBV and SARS-CoV-2, with TCRs annotated for multiple antigens excluded. The raw public data were reprocessed by TCRdb itself: fastp quality trimming at Q25, MiXCR clonotype calling, in-frame beta chains only. Rows merge per CDR3 protein into single entries with the most common DNA and genes. TCRdb, rather than the study authors, made the V and J calls. This sample holds tens of thousands of distinct CDR3 sequences; approximately 5.8% were observed only once. The ten most abundant clones make up about 8% of the sample.

The chain is assembled from TRBV2 and TRBJ1-2; confidence is insufficient to name the D gene. Sequenced sample: whole blood. This TCR was sampled from an adult who was a healthcare worker with PCR-confirmed SARS-CoV-2 infection or an uninfected control (not recorded which). This receptor has the CDR3 CASRPSGLYYGYTF. The nucleotide sequence is given as TGTGCCAGCAGGCCGAGTGGGCTATACTATGGCTACACCTTC.